Listed below are T cell receptor beta chains from one sample, sequenced in a study of cytomegalovirus exposure and HLA in healthy donors. Using immunoSEQ multiplex PCR, the repertoire was profiled, and TCRdb retains in-frame clones only, with some absent. The sample data list about 140,000 clones. Source material: PBMCs. The receptors come from a woman between 18 and 29 years old in good health and CMV-seronegative. CDR3s include the opening cysteine and the closing phenylalanine or tryptophan. Each record gives: V gene, D gene, J gene, CDR3 length, CDR3 DNA, CDR3 protein. A D gene is named only where the DNA matches it firmly.

V gene: TRBV6-6; D gene: TRBD2; J gene: TRBJ2-2; CDR3 length: 13; CDR3 DNA: TGTGCCAGCAGTGACCGACTAGCGGGAGGGATGTTTTTT; CDR3 protein: CASSDRLAGGMFF
V gene: TRBV6-5; D gene: TRBD1; J gene: TRBJ1-2; CDR3 length: 14; CDR3 DNA: TGTGCCAGCAGTCCGCCGGGACAGGGGGGAGGCTACACCTTC; CDR3 protein: CASSPPGQGGGYTF
V gene: TRBV5-1; D gene: NA; J gene: TRBJ2-2; CDR3 length: 16; CDR3 DNA: TGCGCCAGCAGCAAAGGGGGAGAAGGTGGGACCGGGGAGCTGTTTTTT; CDR3 protein: CASSKGGEGGTGELFF
V gene: TRBV13; D gene: NA; J gene: TRBJ2-7; CDR3 length: 16; CDR3 DNA: TGTGCCAGCAGCCCAAAAACGACTAGTCGATACTACGAGCAGTACTTC; CDR3 protein: CASSPKTTSRYYEQYF
V gene: TRBV27; D gene: NA; J gene: TRBJ2-3; CDR3 length: 13; CDR3 DNA: TGTGCCAGCAGTTTTAGCCCCACAGATACGCAGTATTTT; CDR3 protein: CASSFSPTDTQYF
V gene: TRBV27; D gene: TRBD1; J gene: TRBJ2-7; CDR3 length: 15; CDR3 DNA: TGTGCCAGCAGTTTATTGGACAGGGGGGGTTACGAGCAGTACTTC; CDR3 protein: CASSLLDRGGYEQYF
V gene: TRBV18; D gene: TRBD1; J gene: TRBJ1-5; CDR3 length: 14; CDR3 DNA: TGTGCCAGCTCACCGACAGGGTCCGATCAGCCCCAGCATTTT; CDR3 protein: CASSPTGSDQPQHF
V gene: TRBV19; D gene: NA; J gene: TRBJ1-4; CDR3 length: 11; CDR3 DNA: TGTGCCACCGGTCCCCGGGAAAAACTGTTTTTT; CDR3 protein: CATGPREKLFF
V gene: TRBV16; D gene: NA; J gene: TRBJ2-1; CDR3 length: 15; CDR3 DNA: TGTGCCAGCAGCCAAAATATAGGACAGTACAATGAGCAGTTCTTC; CDR3 protein: CASSQNIGQYNEQFF
V gene: TRBV7-6; D gene: TRBD1; J gene: TRBJ2-1; CDR3 length: 16; CDR3 DNA: TGTGCCAGCAGCTCTACCGGGACAGGCGGGTACAATGAGCAGTTCTTC; CDR3 protein: CASSSTGTGGYNEQFF
V gene: TRBV29-1; D gene: NA; J gene: TRBJ2-1; CDR3 length: 11; CDR3 DNA: TGCAGCGCCCTGGGGAAGCGGGAGCAGTTCTTC; CDR3 protein: CSALGKREQFF
V gene: TRBV2; D gene: NA; J gene: TRBJ1-1; CDR3 length: 13; CDR3 DNA: TGTGCCAGCAGACACACTAACAGGGAAGGAGCTTTCTTT; CDR3 protein: CASRHTNREGAFF
V gene: TRBV29-1; D gene: NA; J gene: TRBJ2-3; CDR3 length: 14; CDR3 DNA: TGCAGCGTAACTAGTGGGCTTCCCACAGATACGCAGTATTTT; CDR3 protein: CSVTSGLPTDTQYF
V gene: TRBV30; D gene: NA; J gene: TRBJ2-3; CDR3 length: 14; CDR3 DNA: TGTGCCTGGAGTAGGGGAAGGGGTCCAGATACGCAGTATTTT; CDR3 protein: CAWSRGRGPDTQYF
V gene: TRBV10-3; D gene: NA; J gene: TRBJ2-3; CDR3 length: 15; CDR3 DNA: TGTGCCATCGGAAACGACGCTTGGGGGGCAGATACGCAGTATTTT; CDR3 protein: CAIGNDAWGADTQYF
V gene: TRBV10-3; D gene: TRBD1; J gene: TRBJ2-7; CDR3 length: 17; CDR3 DNA: TGTGCCATCGGGGGAGCTTCGGACAGGGTTAATCTCTACGAGCAGTACTTC; CDR3 protein: CAIGGASDRVNLYEQYF
V gene: TRBV5-8; D gene: NA; J gene: TRBJ1-2; CDR3 length: 12; CDR3 DNA: TGTGCCAGCAGCCCACGGTTTGATGGCTACACCTTC; CDR3 protein: CASSPRFDGYTF
V gene: TRBV4-1; D gene: NA; J gene: TRBJ1-4; CDR3 length: 18; CDR3 DNA: TGCGCCAGCAGCCCCTCCCCCCGGGTAGGGGCAACTAATGAAAAACTGTTTTTT; CDR3 protein: CASSPSPRVGATNEKLFF
V gene: TRBV15; D gene: NA; J gene: TRBJ2-7; CDR3 length: 15; CDR3 DNA: TGTGCCACCAGCAGAGTTGCTAGCGTTTCCTACGAGCAGTACTTC; CDR3 protein: CATSRVASVSYEQYF